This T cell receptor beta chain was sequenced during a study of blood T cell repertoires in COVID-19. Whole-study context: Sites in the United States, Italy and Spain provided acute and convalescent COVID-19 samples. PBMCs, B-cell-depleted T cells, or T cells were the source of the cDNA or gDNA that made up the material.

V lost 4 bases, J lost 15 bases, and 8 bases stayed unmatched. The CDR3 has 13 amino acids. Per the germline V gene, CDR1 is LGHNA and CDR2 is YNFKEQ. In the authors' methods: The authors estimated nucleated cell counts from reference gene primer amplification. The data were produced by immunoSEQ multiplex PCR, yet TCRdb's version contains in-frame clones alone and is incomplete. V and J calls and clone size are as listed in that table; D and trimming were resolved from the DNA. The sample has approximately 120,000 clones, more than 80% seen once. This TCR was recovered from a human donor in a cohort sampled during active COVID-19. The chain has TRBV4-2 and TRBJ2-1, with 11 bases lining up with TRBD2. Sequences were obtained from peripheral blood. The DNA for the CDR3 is TGTGCCAGCAGCCGTGGGACTAGCGGCCGGCGGTTCTTC. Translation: CASSRGTSGRRFF.